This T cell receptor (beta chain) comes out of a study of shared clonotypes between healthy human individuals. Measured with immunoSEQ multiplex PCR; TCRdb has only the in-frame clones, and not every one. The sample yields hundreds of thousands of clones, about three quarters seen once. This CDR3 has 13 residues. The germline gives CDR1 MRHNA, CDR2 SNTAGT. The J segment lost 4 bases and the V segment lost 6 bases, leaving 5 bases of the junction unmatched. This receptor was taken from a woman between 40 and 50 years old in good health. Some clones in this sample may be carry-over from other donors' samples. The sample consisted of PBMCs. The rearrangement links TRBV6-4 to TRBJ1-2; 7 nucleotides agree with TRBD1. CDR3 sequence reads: CASSQTGVYGYTF. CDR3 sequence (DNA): TGTGCCAGCAGCCAAACAGGGGTCTATGGCTACACCTTC.